The entry below describes one T cell receptor beta chain. This clonotype showed up just a few times. No antigen is known for it. Qualities for individual bases were not recorded, and no much larger clone is one base off. To demonstrate the VDJtools post-analysis software, the study profiled TCR beta repertoires from the peripheral blood of approximately twelve young patients with multiple sclerosis. The patients with multiple sclerosis were children and adolescents between roughly 6 and 17 years of age. The entry originates in a study of post-analysis software for immune sequencing data (dated by TCRdb to about 2015). As for the study more broadly: Relapsing-remitting, secondary progressive and progressive-relapsing multiple sclerosis were recorded as disease courses, and subtype annotation was lacking for some patients. Patient repertoires were compared against 11 to 12 previously published healthy control repertoires from donors aged 6 to 25 years. A subset of samples was prepared in parallel using single-end sample barcoding, then pooled and co-amplified after Illumina adapter ligation.

On the study overall, not on this receptor specifically: Roughly 5 TRBV segments, including TRBV5-6, TRBV5-1 and TRBV20-1, were significantly more frequent in patients than controls. The multiple sclerosis patient group was slightly younger than the control group. Direct clustering with F measure showed strong co-clustering of samples prepared in the same batch, prompting a batch-effect correction. Normalized Chao1 diversity was significantly lower in multiple sclerosis patients than controls, suggesting substantial peripheral T-cell clonal expansion.

The library was obtained by PCR. The sample was run on an Illumina HiSeq 2500. Unique molecular identifiers were incorporated into TCR beta cDNA libraries to reduce PCR and sequencing biases. Per 1 to 10 million input T cells, approximately 500,000 cDNA molecules were obtained, such that each molecule approximated one T cell. The same protocol used for the earlier healthy control dataset was applied to prepare and sequence the patient libraries. Within a given batch, samples were prepared together, multiplexed and sequenced on the same HiSeq lane. For the original study's pipeline: MIGEC was used to process the raw barcoded reads, and molecular identifier groups with only a single read were discarded before consensus assembly and CDR3 extraction. Clonotype tables were post-analysed with VDJtools, normalizing diversity by down-sampling all datasets to the smallest sample size. To correct batch-related cross-sample contamination, repertoire overlap clustering matched CDR3 amino acid sequences but not nucleotide sequences. TCRdb handled the public reads itself, with Q25 trimming in fastp and clone calling in MiXCR, and kept productive beta chains. Duplicate CDR3 protein sequences are folded into a single record with the most common DNA and genes. The authors' filters were not applied to this entry. In this sample the table shows hundreds of thousands of distinct CDR3 sequences, roughly three fifths of which occur a single time. Over 9% of the sample lies in the top ten.

Between the V and J ends, shortened by 6 bases and 0 bases respectively, the junction contains 14 bases. Via the germline V gene, CDR1 is SQVTM and CDR2 ANQGSEA. From its cysteine to its phenylalanine, the CDR3 spans 14 amino acids. Here the CDR3 DNA is all that survives: 42 bases in frame from base 1. The chain uses TRBV29-1 and TRBJ1-1; no D gene is confidently identified. What was sequenced was blood. The receptor's source is a girl aged 2-10 years with multiple sclerosis. The CDR3 here reads CSVTDSQLNTEAFF. The bases read TGCAGCGTCACGGACTCGCAGCTGAACACTGAAGCTTTCTTT.